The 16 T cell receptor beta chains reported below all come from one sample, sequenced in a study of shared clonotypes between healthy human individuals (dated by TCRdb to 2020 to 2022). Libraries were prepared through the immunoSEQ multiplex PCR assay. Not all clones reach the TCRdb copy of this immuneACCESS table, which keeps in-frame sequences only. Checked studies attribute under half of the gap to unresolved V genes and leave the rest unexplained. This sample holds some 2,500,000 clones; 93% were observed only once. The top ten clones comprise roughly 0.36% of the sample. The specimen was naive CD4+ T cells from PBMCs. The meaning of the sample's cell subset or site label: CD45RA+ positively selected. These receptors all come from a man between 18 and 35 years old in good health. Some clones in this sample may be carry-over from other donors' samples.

Here the CDR3 reads CASSSFGTGHQETQYF. The CDR3, as DNA: TGTGCCAGCAGCTCATTTGGGACAGGGCACCAAGAGACCCAGTACTTC. The V call is TRBV7-9, the J call TRBJ2-5; TRBD1 matches 9 bases. CDR3 length equals 16 residues. CDR1 and CDR2 from the germline V gene are SEHNR and FQNEAQ (reference sequence). Trimming took 4 bases from V and 0 from J; bases not matched to a gene: 6.

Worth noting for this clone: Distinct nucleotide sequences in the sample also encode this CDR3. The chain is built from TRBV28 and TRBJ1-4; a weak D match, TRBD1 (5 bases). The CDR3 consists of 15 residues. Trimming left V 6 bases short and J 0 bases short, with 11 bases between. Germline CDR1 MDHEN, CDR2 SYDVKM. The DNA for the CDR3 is TGTGCCAGCAGCTCGGGAGGGGCAACTAATGAAAAACTGTTTTTT. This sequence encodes CASSSGGATNEKLFF.

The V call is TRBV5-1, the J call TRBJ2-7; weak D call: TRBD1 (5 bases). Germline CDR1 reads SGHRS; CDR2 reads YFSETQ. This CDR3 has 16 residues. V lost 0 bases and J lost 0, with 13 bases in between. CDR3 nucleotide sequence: TGCGCCAGCAGCTTGGAGCTGACAGCGAGCTCCTACGAGCAGTACTTC. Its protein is CASSLELTASSYEQYF.

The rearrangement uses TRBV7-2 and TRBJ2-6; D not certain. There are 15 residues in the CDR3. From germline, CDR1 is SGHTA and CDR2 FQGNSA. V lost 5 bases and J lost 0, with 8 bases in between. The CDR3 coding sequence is TGTGCCAGCAGCCCTGTTGCCTCTGGGGCCAACGTCCTGACTTTC. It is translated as CASSPVASGANVLTF.

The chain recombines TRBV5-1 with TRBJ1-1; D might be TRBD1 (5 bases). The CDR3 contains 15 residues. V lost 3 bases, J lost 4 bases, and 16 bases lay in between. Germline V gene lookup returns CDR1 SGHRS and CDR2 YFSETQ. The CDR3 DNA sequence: TGCGCCAGCAGCTCCCTAGGGGCCAGCGGCACTGAAGCTTTCTTT. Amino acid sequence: CASSSLGASGTEAFF.

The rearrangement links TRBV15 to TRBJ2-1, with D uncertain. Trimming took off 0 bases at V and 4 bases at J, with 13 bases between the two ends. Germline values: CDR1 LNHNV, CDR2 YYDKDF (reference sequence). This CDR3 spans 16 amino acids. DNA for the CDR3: TGTGCCACCAGCAGAGATCCTACCCCAGCGTACAATGAGCAGTTCTTC. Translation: CATSRDPTPAYNEQFF. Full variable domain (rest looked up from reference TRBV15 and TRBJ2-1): DAMVIQNPRYQVTQFGKPVTLSCSQTLNHNVMYWYQQKSSQAPKLLFHYYDKDFNNEADTPDNFQSRRPNTSFCFLDIRSPGLGDTAMYLCATSRDPTPAYNEQFFGPGTRLTVL.

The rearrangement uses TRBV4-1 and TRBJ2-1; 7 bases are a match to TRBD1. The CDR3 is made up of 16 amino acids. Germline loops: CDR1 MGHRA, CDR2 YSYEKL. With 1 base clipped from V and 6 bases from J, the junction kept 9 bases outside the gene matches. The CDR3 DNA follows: TGCGCCAGCAGCCAAGTTTGGACAGGACCTCCCAATGAGCAGTTCTTC. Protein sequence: CASSQVWTGPPNEQFF.

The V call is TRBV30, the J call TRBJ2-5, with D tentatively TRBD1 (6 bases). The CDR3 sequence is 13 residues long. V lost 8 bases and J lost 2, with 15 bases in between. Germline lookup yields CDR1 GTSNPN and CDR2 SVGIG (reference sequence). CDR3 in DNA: TGTGCCGGGAACCGGGACATTCAAGAGACCCAGTACTTC. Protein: CAGNRDIQETQYF. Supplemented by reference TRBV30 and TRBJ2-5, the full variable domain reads SQTIHQWPATLVQPVGSPLSLECTVEGTSNPNLYWYRQAAGRGLQLLFYSVGIGQISSEVPQNLSASRPQDRQFILSSKKLLLSDSGFYLCAGNRDIQETQYFGPGTRLLVL.

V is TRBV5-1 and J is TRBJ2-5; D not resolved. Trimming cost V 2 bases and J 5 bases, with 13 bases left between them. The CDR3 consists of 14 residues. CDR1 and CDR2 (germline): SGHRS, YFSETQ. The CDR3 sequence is CASSLRIPGETQYF. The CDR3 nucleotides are TGCGCCAGCAGCTTAAGGATTCCCGGGGAGACCCAGTACTTC.

The CDR3 spells CASSQVGLAPFTDTQYF. As DNA, the CDR3 is TGTGCCAGCAGCCAAGTAGGTCTAGCGCCCTTCACAGATACGCAGTATTTT. The chain joins TRBV4-2 to TRBJ2-3, with D perhaps TRBD2 (6 bases). The ends were cut back, 1 base at V and 2 bases at J, with 16 bases in the middle. The germline V gene encodes CDR1 LGHNA and CDR2 YNFKEQ. This CDR3 spans 17 amino acids.

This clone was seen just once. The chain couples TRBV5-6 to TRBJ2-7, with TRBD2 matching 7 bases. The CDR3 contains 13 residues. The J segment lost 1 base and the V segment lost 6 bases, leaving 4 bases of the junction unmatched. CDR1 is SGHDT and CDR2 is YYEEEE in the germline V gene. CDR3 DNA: TGTGCCAGCATGAGCGGGACTTCCTACGAGCAGTACTTC. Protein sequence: CASMSGTSYEQYF. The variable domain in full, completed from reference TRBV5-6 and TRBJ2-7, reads DAGVTQSPTHLIKTRGQQVTLRCSPKSGHDTVSWYQQALGQGPQFIFQYYEEEERQRGNFPDRFSGHQFPNYSSELNVNALLLGDSALYLCASMSGTSYEQYFGPGTRLTVT.

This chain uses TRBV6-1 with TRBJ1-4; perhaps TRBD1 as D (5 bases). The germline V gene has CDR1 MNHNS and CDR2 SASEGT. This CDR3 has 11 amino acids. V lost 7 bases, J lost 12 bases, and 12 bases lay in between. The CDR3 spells CASNAGDQLFF. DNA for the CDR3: TGTGCCAGCAATGCGGGGGATCAACTGTTTTTT.

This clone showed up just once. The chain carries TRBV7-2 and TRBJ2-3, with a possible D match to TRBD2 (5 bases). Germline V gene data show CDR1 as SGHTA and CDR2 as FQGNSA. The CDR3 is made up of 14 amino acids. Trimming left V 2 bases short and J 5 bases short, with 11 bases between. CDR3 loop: CASSLWPREDTQYF. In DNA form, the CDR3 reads TGTGCCAGCAGCTTATGGCCACGGGAAGATACGCAGTATTTT.

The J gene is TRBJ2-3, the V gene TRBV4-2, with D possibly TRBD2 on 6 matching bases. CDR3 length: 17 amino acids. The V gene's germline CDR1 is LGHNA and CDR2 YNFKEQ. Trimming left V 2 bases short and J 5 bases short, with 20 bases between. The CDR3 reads CASSQPHGGRRGDTQYF. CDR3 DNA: TGTGCCAGCAGCCAACCTCATGGGGGACGGCGGGGAGATACGCAGTATTTT.

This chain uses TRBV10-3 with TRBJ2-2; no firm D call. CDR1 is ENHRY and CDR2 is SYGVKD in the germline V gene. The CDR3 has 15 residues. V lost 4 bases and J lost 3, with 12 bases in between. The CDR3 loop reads CAISGSMTDTGELFF. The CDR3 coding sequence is TGTGCCATCAGTGGCAGCATGACGGACACCGGGGAGCTGTTTTTT.

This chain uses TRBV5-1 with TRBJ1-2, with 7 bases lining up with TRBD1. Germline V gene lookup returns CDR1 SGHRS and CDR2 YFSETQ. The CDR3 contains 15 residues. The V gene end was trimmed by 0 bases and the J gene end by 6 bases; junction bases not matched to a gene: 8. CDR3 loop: CASSLAAGGNDGYTF. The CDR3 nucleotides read TGCGCCAGCAGCTTGGCGGCAGGGGGAAACGATGGCTACACCTTC. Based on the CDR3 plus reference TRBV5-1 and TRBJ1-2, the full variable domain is KAGVTQTPRYLIKTRGQQVTLSCSPISGHRSVSWYQQTPGQGLQFLFEYFSETQRNKGNFPGRFSGRQFSNSRSEMNVSTLELGDSALYLCASSLAAGGNDGYTFGSGTRLTVV.